The 9 T cell receptor beta chains given below trace back to one sample, sequenced in a study of T-cell memory formation after mild COVID-19. TCRdb used MiXCR to reprocess the 5' RACE reads, holding one entry per CDR3 protein. Among under 200,000 distinct CDR3 sequences listed, 25% to 40% were seen once. Specimen: PBMCs or a T cell subset sorted from them (not recorded which). These TCRs come from an adult woman who had mild COVID-19 (a few samples of this study predate the infection). Cell type and time point are not known.

The chain links TRBV5-1 to TRBJ2-7; TRBD2 matches at 12 bases. The CDR3 has 17 amino acids. Germline lookup yields CDR1 SGHRS and CDR2 YFSETQ. Trimming removed 0 bases from V and 4 bases from J; junction bases left unmatched: 8. The CDR3 reads CASSLGTSGVSDYEQYF. The CDR3, as DNA: TGCGCCAGCAGCTTGGGGACTAGCGGGGTGTCTGATTACGAGCAGTACTTC.

The CDR3 sequence: CASSLGQGGNEQFF. As DNA, the CDR3 is TGCGCCAGCAGCTTGGGACAGGGAGGGAATGAGCAGTTCTTC. This chain connects TRBV5-1 to TRBJ2-1; D tentatively reads TRBD1 or TRBD2 (7 bases each). CDR1 is SGHRS and CDR2 is YFSETQ in the germline V gene. V lost 0 bases and J 7 bases, leaving 11 bases between the germline ends. The CDR3 sequence is 14 residues long.

This clonotype has only a few counts. V gene TRBV9 combines with J gene TRBJ2-3; the match to TRBD2 covers 11 bases. Trimming cost V 4 bases and J 8 bases; bases outside gene matches: 6. The germline V gene has CDR1 SGDLS and CDR2 YYNGEE. The CDR3 sequence is 14 residues long. CDR3 sequence reads: CASSTRLAGTTQYF. CDR3 bases: TGTGCCAGCAGCACCCGACTAGCGGGGACTACGCAGTATTTT.

The chain recombines TRBV29-1 with TRBJ1-2, with 8 bases fitting TRBD1. Germline trimming cut 7 bases from V and 4 bases from J; bases unmatched to any gene: 2. The germline gives CDR1 SQVTM, CDR2 ANQGSEA. The CDR3 contains 11 residues. The CDR3 loop is CSDGQGYGYTF. CDR3 bases: TGCAGCGACGGACAGGGCTATGGCTACACCTTC. Looking up the rest from reference TRBV29-1 and TRBJ1-2 gives the full variable domain: SAVISQKPSRDICQRGTSLTIQCQVDSQVTMMFWYRQQPGQSLTLIATANQGSEATYESGFVIDKFPISRPNLTFSTLTVSNMSPEDSSIYLCSDGQGYGYTFGSGTRLTVV.

The chain links TRBV7-2 to TRBJ2-1; D might be TRBD2 (6 bases). Per germline, CDR1 SGHTA and CDR2 FQGNSA. The CDR3 consists of 15 residues. Trimming left V 3 bases short and J 4 bases short, with 13 bases between. The CDR3 nucleotides read TGTGCCAGCAGCTTGGGGACTCTTCGATACAATGAGCAGTTCTTC. Protein sequence: CASSLGTLRYNEQFF.

The chain links TRBV5-1 to TRBJ2-2; D might be TRBD1 (6 bases). Germline V lookup: CDR1 SGHRS, CDR2 YFSETQ. Between the trimmed V and J ends, which lost 4 bases and 6 bases, there was a span of 13 bases. CDR3 size: 14 residues. CDR3 DNA: TGCGCCAGCAGCCAGACGACAGGTGCCGGGGAGCTGTTTTTT. Protein: CASSQTTGAGELFF.

The genes are TRBV4-1 and TRBJ2-7; D may be TRBD1 or TRBD2 (5 bases each). The germline V gene encodes CDR1 MGHRA and CDR2 YSYEKL. This CDR3 contains 20 residues. The V and J ends lost 4 bases and 0 bases respectively, with 28 bases between them. In DNA form, the CDR3 reads TGCGCCAGCAGCCTAGTGGGGGTCGGATTGACCCAGGGCCGCTCCTACGAGCAGTACTTC. Its translation: CASSLVGVGLTQGRSYEQYF.

There are a few counts of this clonotype. In nucleotides, the CDR3 is TGTGCCAGCAGCCTACCGGGACTAGGGGTCCAAGAGACCCAGTACTTC. Protein: CASSLPGLGVQETQYF. V gene TRBV11-2 combines with J gene TRBJ2-5; 8 nucleotides agree with TRBD2. This CDR3 region has 16 residues. The germline V gene has CDR1 SGHAT and CDR2 FQNNGV. Unmatched junction bases numbered 9, after V lost 5 bases and J lost 1 base. Full variable domain (outside the CDR3, taken from reference TRBV11-2 and TRBJ2-5): EAGVAQSPRYKIIEKRQSVAFWCNPISGHATLYWYQQILGQGPKLLIQFQNNGVVDDSQLPKDRFSAERLKGVDSTLKIQPAKLEDSAVYLCASSLPGLGVQETQYFGPGTRLLVL.

Many counts were recorded for this clonotype. This chain joins TRBV30 and TRBJ2-7; D gene ambiguous. The CDR3 has 13 residues. Germline CDR1 GTSNPN, CDR2 SVGIG (reference sequence). The V gene lost 3 bases and the J gene lost 0 bases, with 9 bases spanning the gap. The CDR3 spells CAWRRLDSYEQYF. In nucleotides, the CDR3 is TGTGCCTGGAGGCGGTTAGACTCCTACGAGCAGTACTTC.